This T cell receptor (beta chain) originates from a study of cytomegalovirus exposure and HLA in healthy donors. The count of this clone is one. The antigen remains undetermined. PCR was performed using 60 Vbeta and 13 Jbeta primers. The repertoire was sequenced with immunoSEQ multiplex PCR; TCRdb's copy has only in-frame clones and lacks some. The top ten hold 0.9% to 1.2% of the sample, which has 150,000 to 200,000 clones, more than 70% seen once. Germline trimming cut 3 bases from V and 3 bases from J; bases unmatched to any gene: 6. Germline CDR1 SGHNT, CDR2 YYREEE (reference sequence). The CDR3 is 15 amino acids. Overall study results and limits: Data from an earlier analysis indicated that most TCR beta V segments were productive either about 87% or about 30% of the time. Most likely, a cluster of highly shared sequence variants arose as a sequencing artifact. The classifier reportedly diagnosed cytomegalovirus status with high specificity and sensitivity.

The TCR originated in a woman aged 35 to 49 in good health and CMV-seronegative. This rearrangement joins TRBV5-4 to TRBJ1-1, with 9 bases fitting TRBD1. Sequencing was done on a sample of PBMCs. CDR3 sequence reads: CASSSRDRVYTEAFF. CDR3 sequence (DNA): TGTGCCAGCAGCTCACGGGACAGGGTCTACACTGAAGCTTTCTTT.